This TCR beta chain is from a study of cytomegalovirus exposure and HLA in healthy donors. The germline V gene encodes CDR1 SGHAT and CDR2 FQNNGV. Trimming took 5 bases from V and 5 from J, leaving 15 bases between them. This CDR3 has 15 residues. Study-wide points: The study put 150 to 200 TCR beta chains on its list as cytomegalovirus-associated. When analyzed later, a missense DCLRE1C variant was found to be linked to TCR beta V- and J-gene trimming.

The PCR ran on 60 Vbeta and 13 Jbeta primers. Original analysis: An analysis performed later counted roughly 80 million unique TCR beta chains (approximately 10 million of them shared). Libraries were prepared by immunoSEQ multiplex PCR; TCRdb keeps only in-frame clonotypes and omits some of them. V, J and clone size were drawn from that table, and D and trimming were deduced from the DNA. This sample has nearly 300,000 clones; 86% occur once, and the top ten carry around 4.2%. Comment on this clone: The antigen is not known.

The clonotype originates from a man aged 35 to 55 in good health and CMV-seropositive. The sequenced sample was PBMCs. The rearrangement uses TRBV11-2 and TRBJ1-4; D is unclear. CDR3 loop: CASSPFAGLNEKLFF. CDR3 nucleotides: TGTGCCAGCAGCCCCTTCGCGGGTCTGAATGAAAAACTGTTTTTT. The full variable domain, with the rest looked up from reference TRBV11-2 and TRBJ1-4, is EAGVAQSPRYKIIEKRQSVAFWCNPISGHATLYWYQQILGQGPKLLIQFQNNGVVDDSQLPKDRFSAERLKGVDSTLKIQPAKLEDSAVYLCASSPFAGLNEKLFFGSGTQLSVL.